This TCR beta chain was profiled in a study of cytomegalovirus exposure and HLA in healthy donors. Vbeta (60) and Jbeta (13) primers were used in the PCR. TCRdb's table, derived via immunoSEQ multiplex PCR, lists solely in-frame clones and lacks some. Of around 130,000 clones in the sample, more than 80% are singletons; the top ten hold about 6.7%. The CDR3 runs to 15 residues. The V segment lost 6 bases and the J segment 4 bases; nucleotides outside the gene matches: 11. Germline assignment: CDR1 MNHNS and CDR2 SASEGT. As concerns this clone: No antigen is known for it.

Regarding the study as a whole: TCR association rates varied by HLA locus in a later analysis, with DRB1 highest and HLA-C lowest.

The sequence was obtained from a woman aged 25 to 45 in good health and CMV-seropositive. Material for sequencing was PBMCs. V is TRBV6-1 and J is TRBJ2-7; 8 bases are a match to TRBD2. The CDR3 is CASRAGLEGRYEQYF. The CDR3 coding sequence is TGTGCCAGCAGGGCGGGACTAGAGGGGCGGTACGAGCAGTACTTC.